This T cell receptor (beta chain) was retrieved from a study of CD8 T cells in ankylosing spondylitis (dated by TCRdb to 2017 to 2019). As for the study more broadly: The study profiled T cell receptor beta repertoires in healthy donors and ankylosing spondylitis patients to find disease-linked TCR variants. Peripheral blood was sampled, and synovial fluid was also collected from ankylosing spondylitis patients. In total, the full study cohort was made up of 108 healthy donors and about two dozen ankylosing spondylitis patients.

TCRdb names Illumina HiSeq 2500 as the instrument used. Quantitative 5'-RACE with molecular barcodes was the method used to prepare the TCR beta libraries. In the source study's methods: A new computational method based on a probabilistic model of VDJ rearrangement was used to identify disease-linked TCR variants. TCRdb reran the public reads through fastp at Q25 and MiXCR, keeping productive beta chains. Every entry covers one CDR3 protein and lists the most common genes and DNA from its rows. TCRdb's processing, not the study's, gives the V and J calls here. The sample data list some 85,000 distinct CDR3 sequences, and approximately 9.6% of these were observed just once. The top ten constitute about a third of the sample. This clonotype showed up just a few times. The target of this receptor is not known. No per-base quality is available; no much larger clone lies one base away. CDR1 and CDR2 are read off the germline V gene as SGHDT and YYEEEE. There are 12 amino acids in the CDR3, from cysteine to phenylalanine inclusive. Only the CDR3 part of the read is kept: 36 bases, read in frame from the first base. V and J are truncated by 1 base and 12 bases respectively, leaving an intervening sequence of 11 bases.

The full study reports these points: Some of the motif variants had been reported before in the synovial fluid and blood of reactive arthritis patients, a finding that suggests common disease-initiation mechanisms. In peripheral blood, the disease-linked clones were found at relatively low frequencies and had a CD8+ phenotype. A TCR beta motif made up of several highly homologous amino acid variants appeared to be characteristic of blood from ankylosing spondylitis patients. Significant enrichment of the disease-linked clones was reported in matched synovial fluid samples from ankylosing spondylitis patients.

The source is a male donor with ankylosing spondylitis. Input material: blood, either unsorted or a sorted T cell fraction (not recorded which). The chain couples TRBV5-6 to TRBJ2-1; 6 matching bases give a weak D call of TRBD2. The bases are TGTGCCAGCAGCTTGTCGGGCGGGGTGCAGTTCTTC. Translation gives CASSLSGGVQFF.